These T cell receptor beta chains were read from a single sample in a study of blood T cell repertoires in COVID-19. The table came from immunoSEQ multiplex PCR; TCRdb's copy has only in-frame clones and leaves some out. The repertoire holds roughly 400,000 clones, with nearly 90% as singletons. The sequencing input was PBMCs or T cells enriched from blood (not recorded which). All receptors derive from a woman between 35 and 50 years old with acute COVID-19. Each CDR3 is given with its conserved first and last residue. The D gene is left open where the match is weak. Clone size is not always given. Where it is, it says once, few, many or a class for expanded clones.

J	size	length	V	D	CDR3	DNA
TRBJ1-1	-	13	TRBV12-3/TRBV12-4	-	CASSPGRGTEAFF	TGTGCCAGCAGTCCGGGGCGGGGTACTGAAGCTTTCTTT
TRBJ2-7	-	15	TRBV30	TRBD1	CAWSVPRTGVYEQYF	TGTGCCTGGAGTGTACCGAGGACAGGAGTCTACGAGCAGTACTTC
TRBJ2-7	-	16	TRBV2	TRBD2	CASSPGLAGGAYEQYF	TGTGCCAGCAGTCCGGGACTAGCGGGGGGAGCCTACGAGCAGTACTTC
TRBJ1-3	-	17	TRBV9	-	CASSASGTANSGNTIYF	TGTGCCAGCAGCGCCAGCGGCACAGCTAACTCTGGAAACACCATATATTTT
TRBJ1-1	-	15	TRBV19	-	CASTGWTAMNTEAFF	TGTGCCAGTACCGGTTGGACAGCTATGAACACTGAAGCTTTCTTT
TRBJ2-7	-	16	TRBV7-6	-	CASSANERPGRGEQYF	TGTGCCAGCAGCGCCAACGAACGCCCAGGACGGGGCGAGCAGTACTTC
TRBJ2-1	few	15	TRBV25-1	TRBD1	CASRPSDRGDNEQFF	TGTGCCAGCAGGCCCTCGGACAGGGGGGACAATGAGCAGTTCTTC
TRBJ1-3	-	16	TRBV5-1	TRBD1	CASSTGTGYSGNTIYF	TGCGCCAGCAGCACTGGGACAGGGTACTCTGGAAACACCATATATTTT
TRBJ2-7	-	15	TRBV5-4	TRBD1	CASSPGTGGSYEQYF	TGTGCCAGCAGCCCAGGGACAGGGGGCTCTTACGAGCAGTACTTC
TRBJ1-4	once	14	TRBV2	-	CASSEFGREGKLFF	TGTGCCAGCAGTGAATTCGGGAGGGAGGGAAAACTGTTTTTT
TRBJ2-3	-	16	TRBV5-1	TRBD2	CASSPGGAGLTDTQYF	TGCGCCAGCAGCCCCGGGGGGGCCGGCTTGACAGATACGCAGTATTTT
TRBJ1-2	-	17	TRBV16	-	CASSQKSSGATNYGYTF	TGTGCCAGCAGCCAAAAGTCCTCAGGGGCCACTAACTATGGCTACACCTTC
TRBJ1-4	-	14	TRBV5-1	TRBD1	CASSLGQGDEKLFF	TGCGCCAGCAGCTTGGGACAGGGGGATGAAAAACTGTTTTTT
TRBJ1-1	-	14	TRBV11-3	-	CASSLAPGSTEAFF	TGTGCCAGCAGCTTAGCCCCGGGGAGCACTGAAGCTTTCTTT
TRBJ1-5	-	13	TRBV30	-	CAWSMGAVQPQHF	TGTGCCTGGAGTATGGGGGCTGTTCAGCCCCAGCATTTT
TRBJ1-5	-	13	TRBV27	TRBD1	CASSLWTGQPQHF	TGTGCCAGCAGTTTATGGACAGGCCAGCCCCAGCATTTT